This T cell receptor (beta chain) was recovered during a study of regulatory T cells in long-lasting Graves disease. CDR3 length: 15 amino acids. Per germline, CDR1 MDHEN and CDR2 SYDVKM. Trimming took off 10 bases at V and 5 bases at J, with 24 bases between the two ends. CDR3 regions were amplified by Arm-PCR using iRepertoire HTBI primers to build TCR beta libraries. MiXCR, run by TCRdb on the multiplex PCR reads, gives a single entry per CDR3 protein. The sample holds about 400,000 distinct CDR3 sequences; around a sixth are singletons and the top ten take 22%. Time point indicated: newly diagnosed GD, antithyroid drugs for less than 3 months. Scientists built the TCR library using RNA that was extracted from PBMCs. As a group, patients came from one endocrinology department in Xi'an, China. This clonotype appeared many times.

V gene TRBV28 combines with J gene TRBJ2-7; D may be TRBD1 or TRBD2 (6 bases each). This TCR was sampled from a female donor with Graves disease. The sequencing here drew on peripheral blood mononuclear cells (PBMCs), taken at new diagnosis, from a patient treated with antithyroid drugs. CDR3 nucleotides: TGTGCCACCCTGACAGGCACCGGGAGAGCGCACGAGCAGTACTTC. It specifies CATLTGTGRAHEQYF.